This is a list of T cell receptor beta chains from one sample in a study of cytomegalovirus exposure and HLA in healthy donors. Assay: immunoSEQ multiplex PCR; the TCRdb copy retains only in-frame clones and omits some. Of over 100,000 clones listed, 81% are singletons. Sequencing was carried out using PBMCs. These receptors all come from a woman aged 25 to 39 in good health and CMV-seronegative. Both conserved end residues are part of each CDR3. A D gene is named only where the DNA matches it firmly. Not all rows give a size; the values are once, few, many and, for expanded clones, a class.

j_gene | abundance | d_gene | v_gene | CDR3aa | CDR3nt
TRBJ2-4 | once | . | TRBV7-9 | CASSLGEITNIQYF | TGTGCCAGCAGCTTAGGCGAGATTACAAACATTCAGTACTTC
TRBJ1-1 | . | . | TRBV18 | CASSRGKAGMNTEAFF | TGTGCCAGCTCACGTGGGAAGGCAGGGATGAACACTGAAGCTTTCTTT
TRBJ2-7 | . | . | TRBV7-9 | CASSLNYEQYF | TGTGCCAGCAGCCTAAACTACGAGCAGTACTTC
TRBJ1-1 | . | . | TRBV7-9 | CASSAGGGRGNTEAFF | TGTGCCAGCAGCGCCGGGGGGGGCAGAGGGAACACTGAAGCTTTCTTT
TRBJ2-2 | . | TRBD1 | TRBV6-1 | CASSATGPTGELFF | TGTGCCAGCAGTGCGACAGGGCCCACCGGGGAGCTGTTTTTT
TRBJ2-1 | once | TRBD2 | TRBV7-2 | CASSLVAGVNEQFF | TGTGCCAGCAGCTTAGTAGCGGGGGTCAATGAGCAGTTCTTC
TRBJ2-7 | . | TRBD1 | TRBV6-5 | CASRTQGTGEQYF | TGTGCCAGCAGGACACAGGGGACCGGGGAGCAGTACTTC
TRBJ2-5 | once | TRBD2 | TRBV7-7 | CASSVGGLAGTETQYF | TGTGCCAGCAGCGTGGGGGGACTAGCGGGAACGGAGACCCAGTACTTC
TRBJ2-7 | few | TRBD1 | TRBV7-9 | CASSFVLGRTGDPYEQYF | TGTGCCAGCAGCTTTGTGCTGGGGAGGACAGGGGATCCCTACGAGCAGTACTTC
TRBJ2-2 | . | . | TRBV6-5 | CASSYRQENTGELFF | TGTGCCAGCAGTTACCGGCAGGAGAACACCGGGGAGCTGTTTTTT
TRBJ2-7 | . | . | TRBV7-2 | CASSSLRSGGASEQYF | TGTGCCAGCAGCTCGCTTCGGTCTGGTGGGGCCTCCGAGCAGTACTTC
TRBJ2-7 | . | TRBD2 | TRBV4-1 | CASSRGVAGVAYEQYF | TGCGCCAGCAGCCGAGGGGTGGCGGGAGTTGCCTACGAGCAGTACTTC
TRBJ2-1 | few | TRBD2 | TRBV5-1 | CASSLRGLAFGSEQFF | TGCGCCAGCAGCTTGCGAGGACTAGCTTTCGGAAGTGAGCAGTTCTTC
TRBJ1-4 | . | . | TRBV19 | CASSIGLPTTNEKLFF | TGTGCCAGTAGTATCGGACTCCCTACAACTAATGAAAAACTGTTTTTT
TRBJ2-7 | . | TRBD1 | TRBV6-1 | CASIGTGGYEQYF | TGTGCCAGCATAGGGACAGGGGGGTACGAGCAGTACTTC
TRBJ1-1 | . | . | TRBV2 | CASSELSETVGTEAFF | TGTGCCAGCAGTGAATTATCAGAAACAGTAGGCACTGAAGCTTTCTTT
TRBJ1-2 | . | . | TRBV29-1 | CSVESDFPLYGYTF | TGCAGCGTTGAATCGGACTTCCCCCTCTATGGCTACACCTTC
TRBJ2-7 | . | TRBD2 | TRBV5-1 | CASSYSGTSGSPYEQYF | TGCGCCAGCAGTTACTCCGGGACTAGCGGAAGCCCCTACGAGCAGTACTTC
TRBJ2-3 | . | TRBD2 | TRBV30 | CAWSGGGTQYF | TGTGCCTGGAGCGGGGGGGGTACGCAGTATTTT
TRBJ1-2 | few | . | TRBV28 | CASSPGPGRVGGYTF | TGTGCCAGCAGTCCAGGTCCGGGCAGGGTGGGTGGCTACACCTTC
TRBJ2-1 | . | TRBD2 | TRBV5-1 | CASSLITSGNHNEQFF | TGCGCCAGCAGCTTGATAACTAGCGGGAATCACAATGAGCAGTTCTTC
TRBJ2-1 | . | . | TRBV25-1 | CATGPPSSPQNEQFF | TGTGCCACCGGCCCCCCTAGTTCCCCTCAGAATGAGCAGTTCTTC